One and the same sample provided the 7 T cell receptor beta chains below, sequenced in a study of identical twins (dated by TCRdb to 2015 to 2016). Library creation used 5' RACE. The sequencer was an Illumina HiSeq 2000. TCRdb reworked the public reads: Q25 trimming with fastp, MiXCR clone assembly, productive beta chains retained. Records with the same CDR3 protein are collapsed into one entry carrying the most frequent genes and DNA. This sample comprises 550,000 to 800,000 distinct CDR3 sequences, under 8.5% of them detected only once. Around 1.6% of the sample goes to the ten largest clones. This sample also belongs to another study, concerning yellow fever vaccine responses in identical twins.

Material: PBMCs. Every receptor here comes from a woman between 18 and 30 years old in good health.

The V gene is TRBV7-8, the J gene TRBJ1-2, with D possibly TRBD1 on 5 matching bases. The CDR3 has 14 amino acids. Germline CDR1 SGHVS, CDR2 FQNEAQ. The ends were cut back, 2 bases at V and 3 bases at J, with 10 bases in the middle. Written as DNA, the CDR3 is TGTGCCAGCAGCTTATGGGAGGGGTACTATGGCTACACCTTC. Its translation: CASSLWEGYYGYTF.

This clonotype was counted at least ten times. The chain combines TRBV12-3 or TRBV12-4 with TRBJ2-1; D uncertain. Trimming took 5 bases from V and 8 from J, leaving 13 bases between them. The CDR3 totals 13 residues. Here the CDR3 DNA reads TGTGCCAGCAGTCCCCTTTTGAACTATGAGCAGTTCTTC. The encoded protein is CASSPLLNYEQFF.

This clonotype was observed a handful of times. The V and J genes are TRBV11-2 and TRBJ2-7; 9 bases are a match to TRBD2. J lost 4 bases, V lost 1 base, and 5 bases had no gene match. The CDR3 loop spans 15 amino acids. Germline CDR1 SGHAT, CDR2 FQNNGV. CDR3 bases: TGTGCCAGCAGCTTAGCCCTAGCGGGGTTTTACGAGCAGTACGTC. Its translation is CASSLALAGFYEQYV.

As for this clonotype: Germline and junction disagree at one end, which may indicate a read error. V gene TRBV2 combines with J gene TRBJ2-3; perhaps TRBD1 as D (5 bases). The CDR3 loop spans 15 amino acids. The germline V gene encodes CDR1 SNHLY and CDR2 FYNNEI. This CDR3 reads CASREDSGSTDTQYF. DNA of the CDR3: TGTGCCAGCAGAGAAGACAGTGGAAGCACAGATACGCAGTATTTT.

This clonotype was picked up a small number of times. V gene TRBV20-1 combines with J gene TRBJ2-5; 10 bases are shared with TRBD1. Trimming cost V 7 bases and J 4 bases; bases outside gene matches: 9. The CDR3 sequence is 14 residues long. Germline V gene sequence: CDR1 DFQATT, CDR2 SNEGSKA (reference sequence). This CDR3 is CSGSRDRGPETQYF. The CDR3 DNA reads TGCAGTGGAAGCCGGGACAGGGGTCCAGAGACCCAGTACTTC.

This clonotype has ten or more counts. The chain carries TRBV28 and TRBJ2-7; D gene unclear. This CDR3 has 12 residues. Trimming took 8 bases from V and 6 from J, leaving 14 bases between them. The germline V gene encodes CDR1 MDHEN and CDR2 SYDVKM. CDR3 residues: CASSLERLEQYF. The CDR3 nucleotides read TGTGCCAGCTCATTGGAACGGCTCGAGCAGTACTTC.

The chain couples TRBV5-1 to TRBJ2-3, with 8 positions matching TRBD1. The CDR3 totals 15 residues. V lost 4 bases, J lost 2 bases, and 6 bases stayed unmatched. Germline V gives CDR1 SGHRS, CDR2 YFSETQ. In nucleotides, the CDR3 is TGCGCCAGCAGCCCGAGGACAGGGATCACAGATACGCAGTATTTT. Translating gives CASSPRTGITDTQYF.